The rows below give T cell receptor beta chains drawn from one sample of a study of blood T cells in healthy people across ages. MiXCR, run by TCRdb on the 5' RACE reads, gives a single entry per CDR3 protein. This sample carries roughly 700,000 distinct CDR3 sequences, 49% of them seen once, and the ten largest clones take roughly a third. The sequenced sample consisted of blood. Receptors were obtained from a woman aged 55-69 years in good health. Each CDR3 is given with its conserved first and last residue. Each record gives: D gene, V gene, J gene, clone size, CDR3 protein, CDR3 DNA. A D gene is named only where the DNA matches it firmly. The size field is filled for only some rows; it gives once, few, many or a size class.

TRBD1	TRBV30	TRBJ1-2	-	CAWSPGTGTYGYTF	TGTGCCTGGAGCCCCGGGACAGGGACTTATGGCTACACCTTC
TRBD2	TRBV5-1	TRBJ2-7	few	CASSNTGTSGYEQYF	TGCGCCAGCAGCAATACAGGGACTAGCGGCTACGAGCAGTACTTC
-	TRBV7-9	TRBJ2-6	-	CASGLRKTGANVLTF	TGTGCCAGCGGCCTCCGCAAAACTGGGGCCAACGTCCTGACTTTC
-	TRBV6-6	TRBJ2-1	few	CASSYWQVNEQFF	TGTGCCAGCAGTTACTGGCAGGTCAATGAGCAGTTCTTC
-	TRBV20-1	TRBJ1-1	-	CSAREGSGGTEAFF	TGCAGTGCTAGAGAGGGGTCTGGGGGGACTGAAGCTTTCTTT
-	TRBV5-1	TRBJ2-5	-	CASSLDRRYNEQYF	TGCGCCAGCAGCTTGGATCGGAGGTACAATGAGCAGTACTTC
-	TRBV2	TRBJ2-7	few	CASSQRYEQYF	TGTGCCAGCAGCCAGCGGTACGAGCAGTACTTC
TRBD1	TRBV15	TRBJ2-7	few	CATSSGQGNSYEQYF	TGTGCCACCAGCAGCGGACAGGGCAACTCCTACGAGCAGTACTTC
-	TRBV7-2	TRBJ2-1	-	CASSLGPQGKNEQFF	TGTGCCAGCAGCTTAGGTCCGCAGGGTAAAAATGAGCAGTTCTTC
TRBD2	TRBV11-2	TRBJ2-4	-	CASRIVRTSRRWAKNIQYF	TGTGCCAGCAGGATAGTTCGGACTAGCCGGAGATGGGCCAAAAACATTCAGTACTTC
-	TRBV10-3	TRBJ2-7	-	CAIGGLAEGAYNEQYF	TGTGCCATAGGGGGGCTAGCGGAGGGAGCGTACAATGAGCAGTACTTC
-	TRBV6-2/TRBV6-3	TRBJ2-7	few	CASSYSGQGSYEQYF	TGTGCCAGCAGTTACTCGGGTCAGGGGTCCTACGAGCAGTACTTC
-	TRBV5-1	TRBJ2-5	-	CASSLEIGTQYF	TGCGCCAGCAGCTTGGAAATTGGGACCCAGTACTTC
-	TRBV7-2	TRBJ2-5	-	CASSPVRTGTQYF	TGTGCCAGCAGCCCGGTGAGGACGGGGACCCAGTACTTC
TRBD2	TRBV20-1	TRBJ2-1	-	CSAPRGWRRRGDEQFF	TGCAGTGCCCCGCGGGGGTGGCGGCGAAGGGGCGATGAGCAGTTCTTC
TRBD2	TRBV7-7	TRBJ2-1	-	CASSPGLAGGQFF	TGTGCTAGCAGCCCGGGACTAGCGGGAGGGCAGTTCTTC
-	TRBV28	TRBJ2-3	-	CASSLWDAEGGADTQYF	TGTGCCAGCAGTTTATGGGACGCGGAGGGCGGGGCAGATACGCAGTATTTT
TRBD2	TRBV28	TRBJ2-7	many	CASSPFSGLIYEQYF	TGTGCCAGCAGCCCGTTTAGCGGGCTTATCTACGAGCAGTACTTC
-	TRBV4-3	TRBJ1-4	few	CASSRGPGGDGKLFF	TGCGCCAGCAGCCGCGGGCCCGGGGGTGATGGAAAACTGTTTTTT
-	TRBV2	TRBJ2-6	-	CASSGSVSGANVLTF	TGTGCCAGCAGTGGAAGTGTCTCTGGGGCCAACGTCCTGACTTTC
-	TRBV7-2	TRBJ2-7	-	CTSSLVSGKLAEQYF	TGTACCAGCAGCTTAGTTTCCGGGAAGTTGGCCGAGCAGTACTTC
-	TRBV4-2	TRBJ1-2	few	CASSQDYGGAYGYTF	TGTGCCAGCAGCCAAGATTATGGGGGCGCCTATGGCTACACCTTC
TRBD2	TRBV6-1	TRBJ2-7	once	CASSERASGRGSYEQYF	TGTGCCAGCAGTGAACGGGCTAGCGGGAGGGGCTCCTACGAGCAGTACTTC
TRBD1	TRBV14	TRBJ1-6	few	CASSGRDRGSPLHF	TGTGCCAGCAGCGGCCGGGACAGGGGTTCACCCCTCCACTTT
-	TRBV6-1	TRBJ2-1	-	CASRVGAGVYNEQFF	TGTGCCAGCAGAGTAGGGGCAGGGGTCTACAATGAGCAGTTCTTC
TRBD2	TRBV5-1	TRBJ2-1	-	CASSREAPSYNEQFF	TGCGCCAGCAGCCGGGAGGCCCCCTCCTACAATGAGCAGTTCTTC
TRBD2	TRBV6-6	TRBJ2-5	-	CASSTPLAGDGETQYF	TGTGCCAGCAGCACCCCACTAGCGGGAGATGGAGAGACCCAGTACTTC
TRBD2	TRBV7-9	TRBJ2-1	few	CASSLVLAGEPNEQFF	TGTGCCAGCAGCTTAGTACTAGCGGGAGAACCCAATGAGCAGTTCTTC
-	TRBV28	TRBJ1-2	-	CTSSGTVYGYTF	TGTACCAGCAGTGGGACGGTCTATGGCTACACCTTC
-	TRBV7-6	TRBJ2-3	few	CASSLVAAPTDTQYF	TGTGCCAGCAGCTTAGTAGCGGCTCCCACAGATACGCAGTATTTT
-	TRBV7-8	TRBJ2-5	-	CASSLENGDQETQYF	TGTGCCAGCAGCTTAGAAAACGGGGACCAAGAGACCCAGTACTTC
-	TRBV7-9	TRBJ1-1	-	CATKGTEAFF	TGTGCCACCAAGGGGACTGAAGCTTTCTTT
TRBD2	TRBV5-5	TRBJ2-5	-	CASSQNGLAWTTQYF	TGTGCCAGCAGCCAAAACGGACTAGCTTGGACAACCCAGTACTTC
TRBD1	TRBV29-1	TRBJ1-1	-	CSVDRVGAFF	TGCAGCGTGGACAGGGTAGGCGCTTTCTTT
-	TRBV2	TRBJ2-3	-	CASSRELNTQYF	TGTGCCAGCAGCAGGGAATTAAATACGCAGTATTTT
-	TRBV20-1	TRBJ2-5	-	CSARDILGDQETQYF	TGCAGTGCTAGAGATATCCTAGGGGACCAAGAGACCCAGTACTTC
-	TRBV10-1	TRBJ2-7	-	CASYLIAEQYEQYF	TGCGCCAGTTATCTTATAGCGGAGCAATACGAGCAGTACTTC
-	TRBV28	TRBJ2-7	-	CASSWGPGPAYEQYF	TGTGCCAGTTCATGGGGACCGGGACCAGCCTACGAGCAGTACTTC
-	TRBV12-3/TRBV12-4	TRBJ2-3	-	CASSSGRSTDTQYF	TGTGCCAGCAGTTCGGGAAGAAGCACAGATACGCAGTATTTT
-	TRBV6-2/TRBV6-3	TRBJ1-1	-	CASSSPAENTEAFF	TGTGCCAGCAGTTCCCCGGCAGAGAACACTGAAGCTTTCTTT
-	TRBV2	TRBJ1-2	few	CASSAEVQGTGGYTF	TGTGCCAGCAGTGCAGAAGTACAGGGAACGGGTGGCTACACCTTC
-	TRBV6-6	TRBJ2-7	-	CASSSRMEGRNEQYF	TGTGCCAGCAGTTCCCGGATGGAAGGGCGGAACGAGCAGTACTTC
-	TRBV6-2/TRBV6-3	TRBJ2-3	once	CASSYLAGRGDTQYF	TGTGCCAGCAGTTACTTGGCAGGCCGCGGAGATACGCAGTATTTT
TRBD1	TRBV2	TRBJ1-4	-	CASGQDGPEKLFF	TGTGCCAGCGGACAGGATGGCCCTGAAAAACTGTTTTTT
TRBD2	TRBV6-2/TRBV6-3	TRBJ2-7	once	CASSSGAGVGEQYF	TGTGCCAGCAGTTCCGGAGCGGGAGTAGGCGAGCAGTACTTC
-	TRBV6-2/TRBV6-3	TRBJ1-2	few	CASSYGQWFLRGGYTF	TGTGCCAGCAGTTACGGGCAGTGGTTTTTACGTGGTGGCTACACCTTC
TRBD2	TRBV12-3/TRBV12-4	TRBJ2-4	-	CASNLLGGPSKNIQYF	TGTGCCAGCAACCTTTTGGGAGGGCCCTCGAAAAACATTCAGTACTTC
TRBD1	TRBV4-3	TRBJ2-7	many	CASSQEGQAPYEQYF	TGCGCCAGCAGCCAAGAAGGACAGGCGCCCTACGAGCAGTACTTC
TRBD1	TRBV5-1	TRBJ2-5	-	CASSFGTGGAETQYF	TGCGCCAGCAGCTTCGGGACAGGGGGCGCAGAGACCCAGTACTTC
TRBD1	TRBV10-3	TRBJ2-3	few	CAIASRQGKITDTQYF	TGTGCCATCGCCTCCCGACAGGGGAAGATCACAGATACGCAGTATTTT
TRBD1	TRBV6-6	TRBJ1-1	-	CASSTGQVNTEAFF	TGTGCCAGCAGCACGGGACAGGTGAACACTGAAGCTTTCTTT
TRBD1	TRBV5-6	TRBJ1-2	-	CASSPGTGSSDYGYTF	TGTGCCAGCAGCCCCGGGACAGGGAGCAGCGACTATGGCTACACCTTC
-	TRBV7-9	TRBJ2-7	-	CASSFPGGYRPYEQYF	TGTGCCAGCAGCTTTCCGGGCGGTTATCGCCCCTACGAGCAGTACTTC
TRBD2	TRBV28	TRBJ2-7	-	CASSLGTSDNNEQYF	TGTGCCAGCAGTTTAGGGACTAGCGACAACAATGAGCAGTACTTC
TRBD2	TRBV29-1	TRBJ2-7	-	CSAKTSGSYEQYF	TGCAGCGCCAAGACTAGCGGGAGCTACGAGCAGTACTTC
TRBD2	TRBV28	TRBJ2-7	few	CASTDHLYPGLVTYEQYF	TGTGCCAGCACCGACCACCTCTACCCGGGACTAGTTACCTACGAGCAGTACTTC
TRBD2	TRBV18	TRBJ2-7	once	CASSPAGGSGEQYF	TGTGCCAGCTCACCGGCGGGGGGATCGGGCGAGCAGTACTTC
-	TRBV3-1	TRBJ1-2	-	CASSPLTQSLNYGYTF	TGTGCCAGCAGCCCACTGACCCAGTCTCTTAACTATGGCTACACCTTC
-	TRBV2	TRBJ2-7	many	CASSYRSTISYEQYF	TGTGCCAGCAGTTACAGGTCTACTATCTCCTACGAGCAGTACTTC